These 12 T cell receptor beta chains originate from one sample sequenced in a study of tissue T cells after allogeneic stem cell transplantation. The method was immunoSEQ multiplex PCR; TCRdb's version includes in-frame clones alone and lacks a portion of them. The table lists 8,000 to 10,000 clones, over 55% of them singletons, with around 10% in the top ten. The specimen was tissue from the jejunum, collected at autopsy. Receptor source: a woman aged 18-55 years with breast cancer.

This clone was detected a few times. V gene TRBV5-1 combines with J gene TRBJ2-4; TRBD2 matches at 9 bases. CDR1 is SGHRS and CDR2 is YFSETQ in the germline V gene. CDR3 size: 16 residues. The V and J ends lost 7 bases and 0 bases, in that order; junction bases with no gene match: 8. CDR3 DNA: TGCGCCAGCTCAGGGTCTAGCGGGATAGCCAAAAACATTCAGTACTTC. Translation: CASSGSSGIAKNIQYF.

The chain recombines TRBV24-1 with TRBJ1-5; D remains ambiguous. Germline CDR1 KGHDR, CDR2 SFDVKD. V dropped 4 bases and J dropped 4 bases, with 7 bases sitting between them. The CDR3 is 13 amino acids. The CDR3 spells CATSEKGNQPQHF. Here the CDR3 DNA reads TGTGCCACCAGTGAAAAGGGAAATCAGCCCCAGCATTTT.

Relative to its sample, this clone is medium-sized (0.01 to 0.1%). The CDR3 reads CASNPSLAGGTDTQYF. The CDR3 DNA sequence: TGTGCCAGTAACCCCTCCCTAGCGGGGGGGACAGATACGCAGTATTTT. The chain recombines TRBV19 with TRBJ2-3; 12 nucleotides align to TRBD2. The CDR3 has 16 amino acids. Trimming cost V 7 bases and J 3 bases; bases outside gene matches: 8. Germline V gene data show CDR1 as LNHDA and CDR2 as SQIVND (reference sequence).

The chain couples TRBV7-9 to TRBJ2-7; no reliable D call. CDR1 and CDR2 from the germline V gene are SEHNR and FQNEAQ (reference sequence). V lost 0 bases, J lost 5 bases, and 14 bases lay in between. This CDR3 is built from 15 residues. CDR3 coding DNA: TGTGCCAGCAGCTTAGCAGGGATTGATGGCGACGAGCAGTACTTC. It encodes CASSLAGIDGDEQYF.

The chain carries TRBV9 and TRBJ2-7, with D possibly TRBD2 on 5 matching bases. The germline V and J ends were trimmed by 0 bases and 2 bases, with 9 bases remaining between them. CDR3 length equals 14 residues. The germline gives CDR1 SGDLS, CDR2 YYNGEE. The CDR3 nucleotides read TGTGCCAGCAGCGTAGTCCCGGGAACCTACGAGCAGTACTTC. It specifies CASSVVPGTYEQYF.

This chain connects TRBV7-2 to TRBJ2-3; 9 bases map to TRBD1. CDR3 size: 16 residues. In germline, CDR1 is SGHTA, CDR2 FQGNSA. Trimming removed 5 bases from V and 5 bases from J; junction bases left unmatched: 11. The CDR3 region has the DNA TGTGCCAGCAGCCCCCGAAGACAGGGGGGGGTAGATACGCAGTATTTT. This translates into CASSPRRQGGVDTQYF.

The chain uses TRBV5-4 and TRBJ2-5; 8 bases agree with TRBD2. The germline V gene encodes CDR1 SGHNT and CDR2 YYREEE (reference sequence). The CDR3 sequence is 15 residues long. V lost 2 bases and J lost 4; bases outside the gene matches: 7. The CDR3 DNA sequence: TGTGCCAGCAGCTTACCCGGGGGGGCCGGAGAGACCCAGTACTTC. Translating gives CASSLPGGAGETQYF.

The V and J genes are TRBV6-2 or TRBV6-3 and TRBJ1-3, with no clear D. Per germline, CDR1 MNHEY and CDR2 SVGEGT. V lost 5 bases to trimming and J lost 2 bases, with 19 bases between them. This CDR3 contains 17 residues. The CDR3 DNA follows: TGTGCCAGCAGTACCCGGAGGGCAGCCTTCCCTGGAAACACCATATATTTT. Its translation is CASSTRRAAFPGNTIYF.

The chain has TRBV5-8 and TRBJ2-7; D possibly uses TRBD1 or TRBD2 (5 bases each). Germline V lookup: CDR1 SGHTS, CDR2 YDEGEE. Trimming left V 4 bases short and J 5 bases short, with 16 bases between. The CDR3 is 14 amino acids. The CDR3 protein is CASSGTEAGHEQYF. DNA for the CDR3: TGTGCCAGCAGCGGGACGGAGGCCGGCCACGAGCAGTACTTC.

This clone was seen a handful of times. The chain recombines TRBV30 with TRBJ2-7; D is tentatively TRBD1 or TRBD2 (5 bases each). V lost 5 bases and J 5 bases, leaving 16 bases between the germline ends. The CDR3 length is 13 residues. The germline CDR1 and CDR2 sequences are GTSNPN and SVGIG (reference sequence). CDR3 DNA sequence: TGTGCCTGGGACTCCGGGACGCTTAACGAGCAGTACTTC. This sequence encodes CAWDSGTLNEQYF.

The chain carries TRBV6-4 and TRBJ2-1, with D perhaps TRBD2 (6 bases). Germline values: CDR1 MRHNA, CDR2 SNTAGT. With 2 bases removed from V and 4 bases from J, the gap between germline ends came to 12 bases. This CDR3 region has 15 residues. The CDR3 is CASSDHSGPYNEQFF. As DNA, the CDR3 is TGTGCCAGCAGTGACCATAGCGGCCCTTACAATGAGCAGTTCTTC.

The CDR3 DNA reads TGTGCCAGCAGCTCGCGAACAGGGGAACACGGGGAGCTGTTTTTT. It yields the protein CASSSRTGEHGELFF. V usage is TRBV7-8 and J usage is TRBJ2-2; 7 positions match TRBD1. CDR1 is SGHVS, CDR2 FQNEAQ, per germline. The CDR3 runs 15 residues. Trimming cost V 4 bases and J 7 bases; bases outside gene matches: 9. Variable domain in full (rest from reference TRBV7-8 and TRBJ2-2): GAGVSQSPRYKVAKRGQDVALRCDPISGHVSLFWYQQALGQGPEFLTYFQNEAQLDKSGLPSDRFFAERPEGSVSTLKIQRTQQEDSAVYLCASSSRTGEHGELFFGEGSRLTVL.